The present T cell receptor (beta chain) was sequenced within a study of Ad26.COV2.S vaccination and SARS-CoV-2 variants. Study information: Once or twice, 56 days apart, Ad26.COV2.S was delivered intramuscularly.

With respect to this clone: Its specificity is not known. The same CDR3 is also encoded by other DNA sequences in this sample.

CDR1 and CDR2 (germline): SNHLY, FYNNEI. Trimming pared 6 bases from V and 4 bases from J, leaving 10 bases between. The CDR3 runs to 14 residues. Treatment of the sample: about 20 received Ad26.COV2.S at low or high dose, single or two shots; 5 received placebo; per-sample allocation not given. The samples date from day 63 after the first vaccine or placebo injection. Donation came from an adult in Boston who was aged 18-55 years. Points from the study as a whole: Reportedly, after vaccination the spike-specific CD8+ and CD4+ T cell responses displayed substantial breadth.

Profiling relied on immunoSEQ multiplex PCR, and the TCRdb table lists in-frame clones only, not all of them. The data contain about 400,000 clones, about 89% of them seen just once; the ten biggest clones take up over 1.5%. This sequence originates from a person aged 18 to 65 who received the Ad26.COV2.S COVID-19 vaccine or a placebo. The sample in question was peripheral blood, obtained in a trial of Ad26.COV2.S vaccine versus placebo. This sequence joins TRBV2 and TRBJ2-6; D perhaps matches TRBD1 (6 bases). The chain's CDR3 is CASSQGSGANVLTF. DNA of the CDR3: TGTGCCAGCAGCCAGGGGTCAGGGGCCAACGTCCTGACTTTC.